The 15 T cell receptor beta chains given below trace back to one sample, sequenced in a study of cytomegalovirus exposure and HLA in healthy donors. PCR primers comprised 60 Vbeta and 13 Jbeta primers. The data were produced by immunoSEQ multiplex PCR, yet TCRdb's version contains in-frame clones alone and is incomplete. The repertoire holds about 89,000 clones, with 85% as singletons. The specimen sequenced was PBMCs. The receptor source for this set is a man between 35 and 55 years old in good health and CMV-seropositive.

V gene TRBV7-8 combines with J gene TRBJ1-2, with a tentative D call TRBD1 (5 bases). This CDR3 has 13 residues. The V end was cut by 2 bases, the J end by 7 bases, with 11 bases between. From germline, CDR1 is SGHVS and CDR2 FQNEAQ. The DNA for the CDR3 is TGTGCCAGCAGCTTACGCAGGGAGGCTGGCTACACCTTC. It is translated as CASSLRREAGYTF.

This chain links TRBV5-1 with TRBJ1-3, with D possibly TRBD1 on 6 matching bases. CDR1 is SGHRS and CDR2 is YFSETQ in the germline V gene. V dropped 5 bases and J dropped 0 bases, with 9 bases sitting between them. The CDR3 is 14 residues long. CDR3 coding DNA: TGCGCCAGCAGTGCAGGGGACTCTGGAAACACCATATATTTT. This sequence encodes CASSAGDSGNTIYF. Using reference TRBV5-1 and TRBJ1-3 for the parts outside the CDR3, the full variable domain is KAGVTQTPRYLIKTRGQQVTLSCSPISGHRSVSWYQQTPGQGLQFLFEYFSETQRNKGNFPGRFSGRQFSNSRSEMNVSTLELGDSALYLCASSAGDSGNTIYFGEGSWLTVV.

The rearrangement uses TRBV5-1 and TRBJ2-5; 8 positions match TRBD2. The CDR3 totals 16 residues. Germline V CDR1 and CDR2: SGHRS, YFSETQ. Trimming cost V 2 bases and J 2 bases; bases outside gene matches: 8. The CDR3 sequence: CASSLQLAAGQETQYF. CDR3 in DNA: TGCGCCAGCAGCTTACAACTAGCGGCGGGGCAAGAGACCCAGTACTTC.

The chain recombines TRBV11-3 with TRBJ1-2; D possibly corresponds to TRBD1 (5 bases). Trimming stripped 5 bases from V and 3 bases from J, with 10 bases between. Germline-derived CDR1 and CDR2 are SGHNT and YENEEA. The CDR3 sequence is 13 residues long. The CDR3 loop reads CASSAGFHYGYTF. The CDR3 DNA sequence: TGTGCCAGCAGCGCAGGGTTTCACTATGGCTACACCTTC.

The V call is TRBV7-9, the J call TRBJ1-2, with D perhaps TRBD1 (6 bases). The CDR3 is 15 amino acids. V was trimmed by 2 bases and J by 2 bases, leaving 12 bases between them. Germline V gives CDR1 SEHNR, CDR2 FQNEAQ (reference sequence). CDR3 region: CASSLRQETNYGYTF. CDR3 bases: TGTGCCAGCAGCTTACGACAGGAGACCAACTATGGCTACACCTTC. Based on the CDR3 plus reference TRBV7-9 and TRBJ1-2, the full variable domain is DTGVSQNPRHKITKRGQNVTFRCDPISEHNRLYWYRQTLGQGPEFLTYFQNEAQLEKSRLLSDRFSAERPKGSFSTLEIQRTEQGDSAMYLCASSLRQETNYGYTFGSGTRLTVV.

The gene calls are TRBV19 and TRBJ1-2, with D perhaps TRBD1 (5 bases). V shed 3 bases and J shed 1 base, with 12 bases lying between them. Germline V gives CDR1 LNHDA, CDR2 SQIVND (reference sequence). CDR3 length equals 15 residues. The CDR3 DNA reads TGTGCCAGTAGTATTCTTGGGGCATTTAACTATGGCTACACCTTC. It codes for CASSILGAFNYGYTF.

This chain joins TRBV7-9 and TRBJ2-1; TRBD1 agrees at 11 bases. J lost 15 bases, V lost 4 bases, and 11 bases had no gene match. The germline V gene encodes CDR1 SEHNR and CDR2 FQNEAQ (reference sequence). The CDR3 sequence is 14 residues long. The CDR3 sequence: CASSYPGQGALLFF. The CDR3 bases are TGTGCCAGCAGCTACCCTGGACAGGGGGCCCTTTTGTTCTTC.

The chain has TRBV18 and TRBJ2-1, with no clear D. In germline, CDR1 is KGHSH, CDR2 LQKENI. V was trimmed by 3 bases and J by 7 bases, leaving 7 bases between them. CDR3 length: 12 amino acids. The CDR3 loop is CASSPQLNEQFF. CDR3 DNA sequence: TGTGCCAGCTCACCGCAACTTAATGAGCAGTTCTTC. The variable domain in full, with the rest retrieved from reference TRBV18 and TRBJ2-1, is NAGVMQNPRHLVRRRGQEARLRCSPMKGHSHVYWYRQLPEEGLKFMVYLQKENIIDESGMPKERFSAEFPKEGPSILRIQQVVRGDSAAYFCASSPQLNEQFFGPGTRLTVL.

The CDR3 region is CASSLVPGLNGEQFF. For the CDR3, the DNA is TGCGCCAGCAGCTTGGTCCCGGGACTCAACGGTGAGCAGTTCTTC. This chain uses TRBV5-1 with TRBJ2-1; tentatively, D is TRBD2 (6 bases). Germline CDR1 is SGHRS and CDR2 is YFSETQ. Trimming took off 0 bases at V and 9 bases at J, with 16 bases between the two ends. The CDR3 extends over 15 amino acids.

The chain combines TRBV4-2 with TRBJ1-5, with unresolved D. Germline-derived CDR1 and CDR2 are LGHNA and YNFKEQ. Between the trimmed V and J ends, which lost 0 bases and 1 base, there was a span of 10 bases. The CDR3 totals 16 residues. CDR3: CASSQEDGRSNQPQHF. CDR3 nucleotide sequence: TGTGCCAGCAGCCAAGAAGATGGCAGGAGCAATCAGCCCCAGCATTTT.

As to this clone: Germline is not matched at one junction end, which may reflect a read error. The chain combines TRBV7-9 with TRBJ1-4; D may be TRBD1 (5 bases). CDR3 length equals 11 residues. Germline V gives CDR1 SEHNR, CDR2 FQNEAQ (reference sequence). CDR3 sequence: CSSSLNPQGTF. For the CDR3, the DNA is TGTTCCAGCAGCTTAAATCCCCAGGGAACCTTT.

The rearrangement links TRBV5-1 to TRBJ2-7; 11 bases fit TRBD2. V shed 0 bases and J 2 bases; nucleotides not matched to a gene: 4. The CDR3 is 16 residues long. Germline CDR1 is SGHRS and CDR2 is YFSETQ. The CDR3 loop reads CASSLVASGGTYEQYF. For the CDR3, the DNA is TGCGCCAGCAGCTTGGTGGCTAGCGGGGGGACCTACGAGCAGTACTTC.

The rearrangement uses TRBV25-1 and TRBJ1-6, with D possibly being TRBD1 (5 bases). Germline CDR1 reads MGHDK; CDR2 reads SYGVNS. This CDR3 region has 13 residues. V shed 4 bases and J shed 7 bases, with 8 bases lying between them. This CDR3 reads CASSAAGNSPLHF. CDR3 coding DNA: TGTGCCAGCAGTGCCGCAGGGAATTCACCCCTCCACTTT.

In nucleotides, the CDR3 is TGTGCCAGCACCCTGGGGGCGGGGGGGCCGAATACGCAGTATTTT. Translated: CASTLGAGGPNTQYF. V usage is TRBV11-3 and J usage is TRBJ2-3; 9 bases agree with TRBD2. This CDR3 region has 15 residues. Germline V gene sequence: CDR1 SGHNT, CDR2 YENEEA. With 7 bases clipped from V and 7 bases from J, the junction kept 12 bases outside the gene matches.

V gene TRBV27 combines with J gene TRBJ2-1, with TRBD1 matching over 7 bases. Germline V gene lookup returns CDR1 MNHEY and CDR2 SMNVEV (reference sequence). The CDR3 covers 15 residues. V was pared by 5 bases and J by 9 bases, with 13 bases of the junction left unmatched. The CDR3 DNA follows: TGTGCCAGCAGTCGACAGGGATTCTTGATTTGTGAGCAGTTCTTC. This translates into CASSRQGFLICEQFF.